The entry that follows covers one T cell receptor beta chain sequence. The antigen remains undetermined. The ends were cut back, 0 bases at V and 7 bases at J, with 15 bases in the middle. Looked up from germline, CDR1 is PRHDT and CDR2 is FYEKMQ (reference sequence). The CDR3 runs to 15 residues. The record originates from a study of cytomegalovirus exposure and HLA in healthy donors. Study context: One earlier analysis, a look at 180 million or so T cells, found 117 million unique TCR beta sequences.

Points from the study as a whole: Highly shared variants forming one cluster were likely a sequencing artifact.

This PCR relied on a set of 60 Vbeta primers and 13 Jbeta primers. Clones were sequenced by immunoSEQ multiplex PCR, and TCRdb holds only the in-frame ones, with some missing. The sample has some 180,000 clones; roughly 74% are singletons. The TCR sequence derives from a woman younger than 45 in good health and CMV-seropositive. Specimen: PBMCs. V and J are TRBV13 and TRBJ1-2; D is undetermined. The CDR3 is CASSLGQFPIGGYTF. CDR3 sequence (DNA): TGTGCCAGCAGCTTAGGACAGTTTCCAATTGGTGGCTACACCTTC. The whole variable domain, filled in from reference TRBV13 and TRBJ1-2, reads AAGVIQSPRHLIKEKRETATLKCYPIPRHDTVYWYQQGPGQDPQFLISFYEKMQSDKGSIPDRFSAQQFSDYHSELNMSSLELGDSALYFCASSLGQFPIGGYTFGSGTRLTVV.